This TCR beta chain derives from a study of beta chain features in type 1 diabetes. Germline CDR1 MNHNY, CDR2 SVGAGI (reference sequence). Trimming took off 0 bases at V and 5 bases at J, with 11 bases between the two ends. There are 14 residues in the CDR3. This clone was seen only a few times. No antigen is known for it. Sequencing targeted expressed TCRB transcripts, as all isolated RNA had been reverse transcribed. Sequencing used immunoSEQ multiplex PCR; TCRdb keeps in-frame clones, though not all of them. This table holds over 200,000 clones, about a tenth found once. It was one heparinised blood draw, averaging approximately 100 mL, that each donor gave. Notes on the study in general: Shorter TCRB CDR3s, moderately but significantly so, were found in Type 1 diabetes patients in all four CD4+ subsets. Compared with healthy donors, patients appeared to share more similar naive, central memory and regulatory TCRB repertoires. Insertions were fewer and deletions more numerous at VDJ junctions in type 1 diabetes patients.

This receptor was identified in a man aged 25 to 40 with type 1 diabetes. Sample: naive CD4+ T cells from blood. This chain links TRBV6-6 with TRBJ2-7; TRBD1 might be the D (5 bases). CDR3 nucleotide sequence: TGTGCCAGCAGTTACTCACAGGTCTCGGACGAGCAGTACTTC. It yields the protein CASSYSQVSDEQYF.